The T cell receptor beta chain described here comes from a study of regulatory T cells in long-lasting Graves disease. Trimming took off 0 bases at V and 4 bases at J, with 13 bases between the two ends. The CDR3 has 15 amino acids. Germline assignment: CDR1 DFQATT and CDR2 SNEGSKA (reference sequence). In the case of this clonotype: Its matching antigen is unknown.

Study-level findings and limits: Favoring TRBV28, TRBJ1-2 and TRBJ2-5 was a feature seen in persistent disease.

The TCR beta library used iRepertoire HTBI primers with Arm-PCR amplification of CDR3. As handled by the study authors: Segment identification across samples yielded 60 or so TRBV and approximately 15 TRBJ segments. TCRdb reanalysed the multiplex PCR reads using MiXCR and keeps one entry per CDR3 protein. The V and J calls follow TCRdb's processing rather than the paper's. Of 600,000 to 850,000 distinct CDR3 sequences in the sample, 25% to 30% were seen once. Time point noted: persistent/refractory GD, antithyroid drugs over 5 years with positive TRAb. The TCR library was made from RNA extracted from PBMCs.

The sample consisted of peripheral blood mononuclear cells (PBMCs), taken when the disease was refractory, from a patient treated with antithyroid drugs. J is TRBJ1-5 and V is TRBV20-1, with D possibly matching TRBD1 (5 bases). The TCR was taken from a female donor with Graves disease. Here the CDR3 reads CSARDPKEGNQPQHF. CDR3 coding DNA: TGCAGTGCTAGAGATCCGAAAGAGGGGAATCAGCCCCAGCATTTT.